This T cell receptor (beta chain) was identified during a study of blood T cells in healthy people across ages. Study conclusions and caveats: The percentage of naive T cells correlated strongly with TCR beta diversity.

A J-beta primer mix and a sample-barcoded 5' primer were used in a second PCR of about 7 to 12 cycles. One entry per CDR3 protein, called by TCRdb with MiXCR from the 5' RACE reads. The sample contains over 950,000 distinct CDR3 sequences, roughly 51% of which appear only once. RNA extraction gave at least 5.5 micrograms of total RNA per sample. The V segment lost 4 bases and the J segment 8 bases; nucleotides outside the gene matches: 10. The CDR3 is made up of 14 amino acids. Germline loops: CDR1 SEHNR, CDR2 FQNEAQ (reference sequence). This clonotype was seen more than once but under ten times. Its cognate antigen is unknown.

The source of this sequence is a woman aged 60-70 years in good health. The chain joins TRBV7-9 to TRBJ1-2; 7 nucleotides align to TRBD1. The sequenced material came from blood. CDR3 DNA: TGTGCCAGCAGCTCGGGGACAGCCTATAGGGGCTACACCTTC. The encoded protein is CASSSGTAYRGYTF.